One sample yielded the 6 T cell receptor beta chains listed below, sequenced in a study of blood T cell repertoires in COVID-19. The assay was immunoSEQ multiplex PCR, and TCRdb's table has in-frame clones only and misses some. The top ten clones hold approximately 1.6% of a sample with more than 200,000 clones, about 88% of them seen once. The sequencing input was PBMCs or T cells enriched from blood (not recorded which). The receptors were sampled from a woman aged 45-59 years who had recovered from COVID-19.

This CDR3 reads CASSPGLAGTGELFF. The CDR3 nucleotides are TGTGCCAGCAGCCCTGGACTAGCGGGAACCGGGGAGCTGTTTTTT. The V call is TRBV7-9, the J call TRBJ2-2, with TRBD2 matching over 12 bases. The CDR3 extends over 15 amino acids. The germline CDR1 and CDR2 sequences are SEHNR and FQNEAQ (reference sequence). After removal of 5 bases from V and 5 bases from J, the junction contained 3 bases not matched to a gene.

This chain connects TRBV7-3 to TRBJ2-3; 10 nucleotides line up with TRBD2. From germline, CDR1 is SGHTA and CDR2 FQGTGA. The CDR3 covers 20 residues. After removal of 0 bases from V and 1 base from J, the junction contained 13 bases not matched to a gene. The CDR3 sequence: CASSLTPPGLAHTGTDTQYF. The CDR3 DNA follows: TGTGCCAGCAGCTTAACCCCTCCGGGACTAGCGCATACCGGCACAGATACGCAGTATTTT.

The chain uses TRBV30 and TRBJ1-2, with a tentative D call TRBD1 (5 bases). The V end lost 4 bases, the J end lost 6 bases, and 21 bases lay between the germline ends. Germline values: CDR1 GTSNPN, CDR2 SVGIG (reference sequence). CDR3 length: 15 amino acids. CDR3 loop: CAWTAGTGKGHGYTF. CDR3 DNA: TGTGCCTGGACCGCCGGGACTGGGAAGGGTCATGGCTACACCTTC.

The chain has TRBV28 and TRBJ1-2; 9 bases map to TRBD1. Germline CDR1 is MDHEN and CDR2 is SYDVKM. V shed 6 bases, J shed 5 bases, and the junction held 13 bases outside the gene matches. The CDR3 has 16 residues. The CDR3 here is CASRLLIVGQGYGYTF. CDR3 nucleotide sequence: TGTGCCAGCAGACTATTGATCGTGGGACAGGGTTATGGCTACACCTTC.

CDR3 in DNA: TGTGCCAGCAGTGATTTGGTTTCGACAGGGGGAAAGGAAAAACTGTTTTTT. It encodes CASSDLVSTGGKEKLFF. The chain uses TRBV2 and TRBJ1-4, with TRBD1 identical over 9 bases. V shed 3 bases and J 8 bases; nucleotides not matched to a gene: 13. Germline CDR1 SNHLY, CDR2 FYNNEI. This CDR3 contains 17 residues.

The rearrangement joins TRBV28 to TRBJ2-1, with 9 bases identical to TRBD2. Per the germline V gene, CDR1 is MDHEN and CDR2 is SYDVKM. There are 15 residues in the CDR3. J gave up 7 bases and V 5 bases, and 9 bases lay outside the gene matches. The CDR3 DNA follows: TGTGCCAGCAGTGGGGCTAGCGGGAAGGGGAATGAGCAGTTCTTC. Amino acids: CASSGASGKGNEQFF.